This TCR beta chain was sequenced for a study of cytomegalovirus exposure and HLA in healthy donors. Method: immunoSEQ multiplex PCR; TCRdb's copy keeps in-frame clones and lacks some. The sample comprises around 110,000 clones, about 87% of which are singletons, and around 1.7% rests with the top ten. Sequences were obtained from PBMCs. This sequence originates from a young woman in good health and CMV-seropositive.

The CDR3 coding sequence is TGTGCCAGCAGCCCCGAGCCCCGGGTAAATGAAAAACTGTTTTTT. Translation gives CASSPEPRVNEKLFF. The V gene is TRBV2, the J gene TRBJ1-4, with D unclear. V lost 6 bases and J lost 5, with 16 bases in between. Germline V CDR1 and CDR2: SNHLY, FYNNEI. This CDR3 has 15 amino acids.